Below are 18 T cell receptor beta chains sequenced from a single sample in a study of regulatory and conventional T cells in RAG deficiency. The data were produced by immunoSEQ multiplex PCR, yet TCRdb's version contains in-frame clones alone and is incomplete. The sample comprises 34,000 or so clones, approximately 90% of which are singletons, and around 13% rests with the top ten. These data also featured in a second study, about regulatory T cells. As that report states: Amplification used 52 TRBV primers and 13 TRBJ primers.

What was sequenced was CD8+ T cells sorted from blood. These receptors were taken from a human donor in good health.

The chain combines TRBV18 with TRBJ1-3; unclear D gene. Germline V gives CDR1 KGHSH, CDR2 LQKENI. V gave up 3 bases and J gave up 0 bases, with 12 bases separating them. The CDR3 contains 16 residues. CDR3 coding DNA: TGTGCCAGCTCACCCAAGGGAGCCGACTCTGGAAACACCATATATTTT. Translating gives CASSPKGADSGNTIYF. The variable domain in full, with the rest retrieved from reference TRBV18 and TRBJ1-3, is NAGVMQNPRHLVRRRGQEARLRCSPMKGHSHVYWYRQLPEEGLKFMVYLQKENIIDESGMPKERFSAEFPKEGPSILRIQQVVRGDSAAYFCASSPKGADSGNTIYFGEGSWLTVV.

The genes are TRBV19 and TRBJ2-7; 7 nucleotides align to TRBD2. V dropped 8 bases and J dropped 5; count of bases not matched to a gene: 12. This CDR3 is 14 amino acids long. Germline V gene data show CDR1 as LNHDA and CDR2 as SQIVND (reference sequence). CDR3 nucleotide sequence: TGTGCCAGTGGTCAGCGGGGAATGTCTGACGAGCAGTACTTC. Protein: CASGQRGMSDEQYF. Filled out from reference TRBV19 and TRBJ2-7, the complete variable domain reads DGGITQSPKYLFRKEGQNVTLSCEQNLNHDAMYWYRQDPGQGLRLIYYSQIVNDFQKGDIAEGYSVSREKKESFPLTVTSAQKNPTAFYLCASGQRGMSDEQYFGPGTRLTVT.

The chain is built from TRBV14 and TRBJ1-4; D uncertain. The germline V gene has CDR1 SGHDN and CDR2 FVKESK. The V and J ends lost 4 bases and 3 bases respectively, with 12 bases between them. CDR3 length: 15 residues. CDR3 sequence: CASSPAGRSNEKLFF. CDR3 DNA sequence: TGTGCCAGCAGCCCCGCCGGACGGTCTAATGAAAAACTGTTTTTT.

V and J are TRBV18 and TRBJ1-1, with D tentatively TRBD1 (6 bases). Germline V CDR1 and CDR2: KGHSH, LQKENI. The CDR3 length is 14 residues. The V gene lost 2 bases and the J gene lost 4 bases, with 11 bases spanning the gap. The CDR3 region is CASSPDRMGTEAFF. Written as DNA, the CDR3 is TGTGCCAGCTCACCAGACAGGATGGGCACTGAAGCTTTCTTT.

V gene TRBV25-1 combines with J gene TRBJ2-5, with 10 positions matching TRBD2. The germline V gene encodes CDR1 MGHDK and CDR2 SYGVNS. Losses at the gene ends were 5 bases for V and 5 bases for J; bases not matched to a gene: 2. The CDR3 totals 13 residues. Here the CDR3 DNA reads TGTGCCAGCAGTCTAGCGGGAGTGGAGACCCAGTACTTC. Amino acid sequence: CASSLAGVETQYF.

This clone was seen once. This chain joins TRBV6-1 and TRBJ2-3; 8 bases match TRBD2. V dropped 7 bases and J dropped 7; count of bases not matched to a gene: 10. This CDR3 region has 14 residues. Germline loops: CDR1 MNHNS, CDR2 SASEGT. The CDR3 spells CASKLREGWYTQYF. CDR3 coding DNA: TGTGCCAGCAAGTTACGGGAGGGCTGGTATACGCAGTATTTT.

CDR3 region: CASSQSTLGSYNEQFF. The CDR3 coding sequence is TGTGCCAGCAGCCAATCAACACTGGGCTCCTACAATGAGCAGTTCTTC. The chain employs TRBV14 and TRBJ2-1, with no clear D. CDR1 SGHDN and CDR2 FVKESK come from the germline V gene. This CDR3 is built from 16 residues. V was shortened by 2 bases and J by 0 bases, with 11 bases between the two germline ends.

The chain carries TRBV15 and TRBJ2-7, with D possibly TRBD2 on 5 matching bases. CDR3 size: 14 residues. V lost 1 base and J lost 1, with 8 bases in between. Germline assignment: CDR1 LNHNV and CDR2 YYDKDF (reference sequence). The CDR3 DNA reads as TGTGCCACCAGCAGAGCTACGGGGTCCTACGAGCAGTACTTC. This sequence encodes CATSRATGSYEQYF.

The chain has TRBV27 and TRBJ1-4, with D perhaps TRBD1 (6 bases). CDR1 MNHEY and CDR2 SMNVEV come from the germline V gene (reference sequence). The length of the CDR3 is 15 residues. With 6 bases removed from V and 5 bases from J, the gap between germline ends came to 16 bases. Written as DNA, the CDR3 is TGTGCCAGCAGATTTATCGGACAGTTAAATGAAAAACTGTTTTTT. It yields the protein CASRFIGQLNEKLFF.

The table lists this clone with a few counts. This chain links TRBV5-1 with TRBJ2-1; TRBD2 aligns across 7 bases. Trimming cost V 0 bases and J 3 bases; bases outside gene matches: 3. CDR1 SGHRS and CDR2 YFSETQ come from the germline V gene. This CDR3 region has 15 residues. The DNA for the CDR3 is TGCGCCAGCAGCTTGGTGGGGGGGAGCTACAATGAGCAGTTCTTC. Translated: CASSLVGGSYNEQFF. The variable domain in full, with the rest retrieved from reference TRBV5-1 and TRBJ2-1, is KAGVTQTPRYLIKTRGQQVTLSCSPISGHRSVSWYQQTPGQGLQFLFEYFSETQRNKGNFPGRFSGRQFSNSRSEMNVSTLELGDSALYLCASSLVGGSYNEQFFGPGTRLTVL.

This sequence joins TRBV30 and TRBJ2-7; D possibly corresponds to TRBD1 (5 bases). Per germline, CDR1 GTSNPN and CDR2 SVGIG (reference sequence). The ends were cut back, 5 bases at V and 6 bases at J, with 14 bases in the middle. The CDR3 sequence is 12 residues long. In nucleotides, the CDR3 is TGTGCCTGGGAAGAAGGGGCTGTCGAGCAGTACTTC. It is translated as CAWEEGAVEQYF. Based on the CDR3 plus reference TRBV30 and TRBJ2-7, the full variable domain is SQTIHQWPATLVQPVGSPLSLECTVEGTSNPNLYWYRQAAGRGLQLLFYSVGIGQISSEVPQNLSASRPQDRQFILSSKKLLLSDSGFYLCAWEEGAVEQYFGPGTRLTVT.

V gene TRBV5-4 combines with J gene TRBJ2-7; D is possibly TRBD2 (6 bases). Trimming took 4 bases from V and 3 from J, leaving 11 bases between them. Germline assignment: CDR1 SGHNT and CDR2 YYREEE (reference sequence). This CDR3 is built from 13 residues. The CDR3 is CASSPRGSYEQYF. The CDR3 nucleotides are TGTGCCAGCAGCCCCCGGGGGAGCTACGAGCAGTACTTC. The whole variable domain, filled in from reference TRBV5-4 and TRBJ2-7, reads ETGVTQSPTHLIKTRGQQVTLRCSSQSGHNTVSWYQQALGQGPQFIFQYYREEENGRGNFPPRFSGLQFPNYSSELNVNALELDDSALYLCASSPRGSYEQYFGPGTRLTVT.

The chain combines TRBV27 with TRBJ2-1; TRBD2 agrees at 11 bases. The CDR3 contains 16 residues. Germline V CDR1 and CDR2: MNHEY, SMNVEV (reference sequence). V lost 1 base to trimming and J lost 4 bases; unmatched junction nucleotides: 3. The CDR3 is CASSLLGTSGYNEQFF. The CDR3 DNA is TGTGCCAGCAGTTTATTAGGGACTAGCGGATACAATGAGCAGTTCTTC.

The rearrangement uses TRBV6-6 and TRBJ2-5, with D possibly TRBD1 on 6 matching bases. V lost 5 bases and J lost 4, with 14 bases in between. The CDR3 is 14 amino acids. Per germline, CDR1 MNHNY and CDR2 SVGAGI (reference sequence). CDR3 in amino acids: CASSPHQGPETQYF. Here the CDR3 DNA reads TGTGCCAGCAGTCCCCACCAGGGGCCAGAGACCCAGTACTTC.

The rearrangement links TRBV15 to TRBJ2-5; the D gene is possibly TRBD2 (5 bases). Trimming took 5 bases from V and 4 from J, leaving 20 bases between them. The CDR3 spans 16 residues. Germline loops: CDR1 LNHNV, CDR2 YYDKDF (reference sequence). CDR3 in amino acids: CATSGSGRALGETQYF. The CDR3 DNA reads as TGTGCCACCAGCGGGTCCGGGCGGGCCCTCGGAGAGACCCAGTACTTC. Supplemented by reference TRBV15 and TRBJ2-5, the full variable domain reads DAMVIQNPRYQVTQFGKPVTLSCSQTLNHNVMYWYQQKSSQAPKLLFHYYDKDFNNEADTPDNFQSRRPNTSFCFLDIRSPGLGDTAMYLCATSGSGRALGETQYFGPGTRLLVL.

The chain carries TRBV4-1 and TRBJ2-5, with 11 nucleotides matching TRBD2. The germline gives CDR1 MGHRA, CDR2 YSYEKL. V lost 4 bases and J lost 2; bases outside the gene matches: 3. CDR3 length equals 15 residues. CDR3 loop: CASSLLAGGQETQYF. For the CDR3, the DNA is TGCGCCAGCAGCCTCCTAGCGGGGGGTCAAGAGACCCAGTACTTC.

The chain recombines TRBV7-3 with TRBJ1-1; 8 nucleotides line up with TRBD1. The CDR3 runs 15 residues. Losses at the gene ends were 5 bases for V and 5 bases for J; bases not matched to a gene: 10. The germline V gene encodes CDR1 SGHTA and CDR2 FQGTGA. The CDR3 DNA is TGTGCCAGCAGCCAATCGTCGACAGGGGAGACTGAAGCTTTCTTT. Amino acids: CASSQSSTGETEAFF.

The chain employs TRBV19 and TRBJ2-2, with D hard to call. In germline, CDR1 is LNHDA, CDR2 SQIVND (reference sequence). The CDR3 sequence is 11 residues long. V dropped 7 bases and J dropped 6 bases, with 6 bases sitting between them. CDR3 loop: CASNFAGELFF. The CDR3 coding sequence is TGTGCCAGTAATTTCGCCGGGGAGCTGTTTTTT.